This T cell receptor beta chain was obtained from a study of cytomegalovirus exposure and HLA in healthy donors. In the case of this clone: Its antigen is unknown.

Germline trimming cut 6 bases from V and 10 bases from J; bases unmatched to any gene: 9. The germline gives CDR1 MNHEY, CDR2 SVGAGI. The CDR3 has 14 residues. Whole-study findings and limits: In vitro assays verified that three CMV-associated chains recognized CMV antigens specifically. Later examination showed HLA-associated TCR beta chains had greater clonal expansion than equally common others. Reportedly, fewer N-insertions than the roughly 700-donor mean appeared in an Asian-associated ancestry cluster in a later analysis.

Healthy bone marrow donors made up the donor group. The PCR made use of 60 Vbeta and 13 Jbeta primers. Here immunoSEQ multiplex PCR was the method, and the copy in TCRdb shows in-frame clones only, minus some. The profile shows 150,000 to 200,000 clones, roughly 80% of them singletons. V gene TRBV6-5 combines with J gene TRBJ1-6; 7 nucleotides match TRBD1. This clonotype originated in a woman aged 25 to 45 in good health and CMV-seropositive. Sequencing used PBMCs. CDR3 loop: CASRRGQQRSPLHF. Here the CDR3 DNA reads TGTGCCAGCAGGAGGGGGCAGCAAAGGTCACCCCTCCACTTT.